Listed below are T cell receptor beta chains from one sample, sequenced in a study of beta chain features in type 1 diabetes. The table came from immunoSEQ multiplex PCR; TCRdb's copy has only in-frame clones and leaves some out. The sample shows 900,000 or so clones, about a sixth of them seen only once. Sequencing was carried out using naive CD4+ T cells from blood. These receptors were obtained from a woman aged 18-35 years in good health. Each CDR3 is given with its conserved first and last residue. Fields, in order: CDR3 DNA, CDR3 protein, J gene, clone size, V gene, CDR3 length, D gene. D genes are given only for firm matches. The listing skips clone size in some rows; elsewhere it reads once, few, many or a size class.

CDR3nt: TGTGCCAGCAGTCCCCGGCAGTCTAGCTACGAGCAGTACTTC
CDR3aa: CASSPRQSSYEQYF
j_gene: TRBJ2-7
abundance: few
v_gene: TRBV6-1
len: 14
d_gene: -

CDR3nt: TGCAGCGTTGACGGGACTAGCGGCAGCGATGAGCAGTTCTTC
CDR3aa: CSVDGTSGSDEQFF
j_gene: TRBJ2-1
abundance: few
v_gene: TRBV29-1
len: 14
d_gene: TRBD2

CDR3nt: TGTGCCAGCAGTTTACGGGACTGGTCAGATACGCAGTATTTT
CDR3aa: CASSLRDWSDTQYF
j_gene: TRBJ2-3
abundance: few
v_gene: TRBV27
len: 14
d_gene: -

CDR3nt: TGCGCCAGCAGCCAAAATCGACCCTCCTACGAGCAGTACTTC
CDR3aa: CASSQNRPSYEQYF
j_gene: TRBJ2-7
abundance: few
v_gene: TRBV10-2
len: 14
d_gene: -

CDR3nt: TGTGCCAGCAGTGTACGCAGGGTTCTCCGGGACGAGCAGTACTTC
CDR3aa: CASSVRRVLRDEQYF
j_gene: TRBJ2-7
abundance: few
v_gene: TRBV6-1
len: 15
d_gene: -

CDR3nt: TGTGCCATCAAACCAGGAAAGGGGACAGATGAGCCCGGGGAGCTGTTTTTT
CDR3aa: CAIKPGKGTDEPGELFF
j_gene: TRBJ2-2
abundance: -
v_gene: TRBV10-3
len: 17
d_gene: TRBD1

CDR3nt: TGTGCCAGCAGCTCTGACAGGGACGCCGGGGAGCTGTTTTTT
CDR3aa: CASSSDRDAGELFF
j_gene: TRBJ2-2
abundance: -
v_gene: TRBV7-3
len: 14
d_gene: TRBD1

CDR3nt: TGTGCCAGCAGTTTCCTTCGACAGGGGTTGGAGGCGGGTCAGCCCCAGCATTTT
CDR3aa: CASSFLRQGLEAGQPQHF
j_gene: TRBJ1-5
abundance: -
v_gene: TRBV28
len: 18
d_gene: TRBD1

CDR3nt: TGTGCCAGCAGCACAGGCGGACAGCAAGAGACCCAGTACTTC
CDR3aa: CASSTGGQQETQYF
j_gene: TRBJ2-5
abundance: few
v_gene: TRBV11-2
len: 14
d_gene: -

CDR3nt: TGTGCCGGACAGGGCCCAGGGAGCAATCAGCCCCAGCATTTT
CDR3aa: CAGQGPGSNQPQHF
j_gene: TRBJ1-5
abundance: -
v_gene: TRBV7-9
len: 14
d_gene: TRBD1

CDR3nt: TGTGCCAGCAGCCCGGGGTACCAAGAGACCCAGTACTTC
CDR3aa: CASSPGYQETQYF
j_gene: TRBJ2-5
abundance: few
v_gene: TRBV11-2
len: 13
d_gene: -

CDR3nt: TGTGCCAGCACAAGTAGCGGGAGTGAGCAGTTCTTC
CDR3aa: CASTSSGSEQFF
j_gene: TRBJ2-1
abundance: few
v_gene: TRBV28
len: 12
d_gene: TRBD2

CDR3nt: TGTGCCAGCAGCTATGGGACTAGCGGCCAAGAGACCCAGTACTTC
CDR3aa: CASSYGTSGQETQYF
j_gene: TRBJ2-5
abundance: -
v_gene: TRBV7-9
len: 15
d_gene: TRBD2

CDR3nt: TGCGCCAGCAGCCAAAAAGAGACCCAGTACTTC
CDR3aa: CASSQKETQYF
j_gene: TRBJ2-5
abundance: few
v_gene: TRBV5-1
len: 11
d_gene: -

CDR3nt: TGTGCCAGCAGCCCTCAGGGCGGGAGGATCTCAGATACGCAGTATTTT
CDR3aa: CASSPQGGRISDTQYF
j_gene: TRBJ2-3
abundance: few
v_gene: TRBV5-4
len: 16
d_gene: TRBD2

CDR3nt: TGCAGCGTTGAAGGGGGACCCGGTTCCTCACCCCCCTACGAGCAGTACTTC
CDR3aa: CSVEGGPGSSPPYEQYF
j_gene: TRBJ2-7
abundance: few
v_gene: TRBV29-1
len: 17
d_gene: -

CDR3nt: TGTGCCAGCTCTTACGGGACCGGGGAAAAACTGTTTTTT
CDR3aa: CASSYGTGEKLFF
j_gene: TRBJ1-4
abundance: -
v_gene: TRBV18
len: 13
d_gene: -

CDR3nt: TGTGCCAGCAGTCCCCGCGGGAGTAAATACAATGAGCAGTTCTTC
CDR3aa: CASSPRGSKYNEQFF
j_gene: TRBJ2-1
abundance: few
v_gene: TRBV10-3
len: 15
d_gene: TRBD2

CDR3nt: TGCGCCAGCAGCAGCAGGGGAGCTAACTATGGCTACACCTTC
CDR3aa: CASSSRGANYGYTF
j_gene: TRBJ1-2
abundance: few
v_gene: TRBV5-1
len: 14
d_gene: -

CDR3nt: TGTGCCAGCAGTTTTTATCAGGGGTCCTACGAGCAGTACTTC
CDR3aa: CASSFYQGSYEQYF
j_gene: TRBJ2-7
abundance: few
v_gene: TRBV28
len: 14
d_gene: -

CDR3nt: TGTGCCAGCAGTTTTGCCCAGGGAGGGACCGGGGAGCTGTTTTTT
CDR3aa: CASSFAQGGTGELFF
j_gene: TRBJ2-2
abundance: few
v_gene: TRBV27
len: 15
d_gene: TRBD2

CDR3nt: TGTGCCAGCAGTCCCCGACAGACTTCGAACACCGGGGAGCTGTTTTTT
CDR3aa: CASSPRQTSNTGELFF
j_gene: TRBJ2-2
abundance: few
v_gene: TRBV27
len: 16
d_gene: -

CDR3nt: TGTGCCAGCAGCGGCCGGACGGGCCTCTCCTACAATGAGCAGTTCTTC
CDR3aa: CASSGRTGLSYNEQFF
j_gene: TRBJ2-1
abundance: -
v_gene: TRBV7-2
len: 16
d_gene: -

CDR3nt: TGTGCCAGCAGTGTGAACAGGGGGAAGGAGACCCAGTACTTC
CDR3aa: CASSVNRGKETQYF
j_gene: TRBJ2-5
abundance: -
v_gene: TRBV6-6
len: 14
d_gene: TRBD1

CDR3nt: TGTGCCAGCAGCTCAGACAGGGATCAGCCCCAGCATTTT
CDR3aa: CASSSDRDQPQHF
j_gene: TRBJ1-5
abundance: few
v_gene: TRBV7-3
len: 13
d_gene: TRBD1

CDR3nt: TGCAGCGTTGAGGTAGCGGGAGGACCGAACACCGGGGAGCTGTTTTTT
CDR3aa: CSVEVAGGPNTGELFF
j_gene: TRBJ2-2
abundance: few
v_gene: TRBV29-1
len: 16
d_gene: TRBD2

CDR3nt: TGCGCCAGCAGCCAAGACTCCGGAGCTAAGCAGTTCTTC
CDR3aa: CASSQDSGAKQFF
j_gene: TRBJ2-1
abundance: few
v_gene: TRBV4-3
len: 13
d_gene: -

CDR3nt: TGTGCCACCTCCTATGGGGCCTTGGGGCTCTACGAGCAGTACTTC
CDR3aa: CATSYGALGLYEQYF
j_gene: TRBJ2-7
abundance: few
v_gene: TRBV15
len: 15
d_gene: -

CDR3nt: TGTGCCAGCAGCCAAGGGACAGGGGACACCGGGGAGCTGTTTTTT
CDR3aa: CASSQGTGDTGELFF
j_gene: TRBJ2-2
abundance: few
v_gene: TRBV4-2
len: 15
d_gene: TRBD1

CDR3nt: -
CDR3aa: CASSFGAGELFF
j_gene: TRBJ2-2
abundance: -
v_gene: TRBV11-2
len: 12
d_gene: -

CDR3nt: TGTGCCAGCAGCCAGACTCAGGGTAAAAAGCTCTACAATGAGCAGTTCTTC
CDR3aa: CASSQTQGKKLYNEQFF
j_gene: TRBJ2-1
abundance: -
v_gene: TRBV4-2
len: 17
d_gene: -

CDR3nt: TGTGCCAGCAGTGCTCTCCCGGGGAGGGGGCCCCAGCATTTT
CDR3aa: CASSALPGRGPQHF
j_gene: TRBJ1-5
abundance: -
v_gene: TRBV2
len: 14
d_gene: -

CDR3nt: TGTGCCAGCAGCCTTATAGCGGGAGGGCATTGGAATGAGCAGTTCTTC
CDR3aa: CASSLIAGGHWNEQFF
j_gene: TRBJ2-1
abundance: few
v_gene: TRBV9
len: 16
d_gene: TRBD2

CDR3nt: TGCGCCAGCAGCCAAGACAGTTACAATCAGCCCCAGCATTTT
CDR3aa: CASSQDSYNQPQHF
j_gene: TRBJ1-5
abundance: -
v_gene: TRBV5-4
len: 14
d_gene: -

CDR3nt: TGTGCCAGCAGCTTGACAGCGGGAGGCTACGAGCAGTACTTC
CDR3aa: CASSLTAGGYEQYF
j_gene: TRBJ2-7
abundance: few
v_gene: TRBV11-2
len: 14
d_gene: TRBD2

CDR3nt: TGCGCCAGCAGCCGCACCCAGGGAAATTGGCCCCAGCATTTT
CDR3aa: CASSRTQGNWPQHF
j_gene: TRBJ1-5
abundance: few
v_gene: TRBV4-3
len: 14
d_gene: -

CDR3nt: TGTGCCAGCAGAATTACAGGCGGCCGTGAGCAGTTCTTC
CDR3aa: CASRITGGREQFF
j_gene: TRBJ2-1
abundance: few
v_gene: TRBV27
len: 13
d_gene: -

CDR3nt: TGTGCCAGTAGTATACGGCTTGGGACAGGGCAAGCCTACGAGCAGTACTTC
CDR3aa: CASSIRLGTGQAYEQYF
j_gene: TRBJ2-7
abundance: -
v_gene: TRBV19
len: 17
d_gene: TRBD1

CDR3nt: TGTGCCAGCAGCGCGACCCCTTGGGGTATTCAAGAGACCCAGTACTTC
CDR3aa: CASSATPWGIQETQYF
j_gene: TRBJ2-5
abundance: -
v_gene: TRBV9
len: 16
d_gene: -

CDR3nt: TGTGCCAGCAGTGTAAGGCGGACCCAGTACTTC
CDR3aa: CASSVRRTQYF
j_gene: TRBJ2-5
abundance: -
v_gene: TRBV6-1
len: 11
d_gene: -

CDR3nt: TGTGCCAGCAGCGTACTCCCGGTAGGCACTGAAGCTTTCTTT
CDR3aa: CASSVLPVGTEAFF
j_gene: TRBJ1-1
abundance: -
v_gene: TRBV9
len: 14
d_gene: -

CDR3nt: TGTGCCAGCAGTGAGACCAGTGAGCAGTTCTTC
CDR3aa: CASSETSEQFF
j_gene: TRBJ2-1
abundance: -
v_gene: TRBV25-1
len: 11
d_gene: -

CDR3nt: TGTGCCAGCAGACCGGGACAGGGAAAGGGTACGCAGTATTTT
CDR3aa: CASRPGQGKGTQYF
j_gene: TRBJ2-3
abundance: few
v_gene: TRBV2
len: 14
d_gene: TRBD1

CDR3nt: TGTGCCAGTAGTATAGGGACAGGGTGGGAGACCCAGTACTTC
CDR3aa: CASSIGTGWETQYF
j_gene: TRBJ2-5
abundance: -
v_gene: TRBV19
len: 14
d_gene: TRBD1

CDR3nt: TGTGCCAGCAGTGACAGACTGTTTTTT
CDR3aa: CASSDRLFF
j_gene: TRBJ1-4
abundance: many
v_gene: TRBV2
len: 9
d_gene: -

CDR3nt: TGTGCCAGCAGTGCTAGCGGGAGGTACGAGCAGTACTTC
CDR3aa: CASSASGRYEQYF
j_gene: TRBJ2-7
abundance: -
v_gene: TRBV2
len: 13
d_gene: TRBD2

CDR3nt: TGTGCCAGCAGCTTGGACAGGGTGTCATCCTACGAGCAGTACTTC
CDR3aa: CASSLDRVSSYEQYF
j_gene: TRBJ2-7
abundance: few
v_gene: TRBV5-4
len: 15
d_gene: -

CDR3nt: TGTGCCAGCAGTGAAAACTATGGTACGCAGTATTTT
CDR3aa: CASSENYGTQYF
j_gene: TRBJ2-3
abundance: -
v_gene: TRBV25-1
len: 12
d_gene: -

CDR3nt: TGCAGTGGTCGTTCGAATGAGCAGTTCTTC
CDR3aa: CSGRSNEQFF
j_gene: TRBJ2-1
abundance: -
v_gene: TRBV20-1
len: 10
d_gene: -

CDR3nt: TGTGCCAGCAGCGTAGGAGGACAAGAAGAGACCCAGTACTTC
CDR3aa: CASSVGGQEETQYF
j_gene: TRBJ2-5
abundance: -
v_gene: TRBV9
len: 14
d_gene: -

CDR3nt: TGTGCCAGCAGCCGAAAGGGTAGCAATCAGCCCCAGCATTTT
CDR3aa: CASSRKGSNQPQHF
j_gene: TRBJ1-5
abundance: few
v_gene: TRBV7-9
len: 14
d_gene: -